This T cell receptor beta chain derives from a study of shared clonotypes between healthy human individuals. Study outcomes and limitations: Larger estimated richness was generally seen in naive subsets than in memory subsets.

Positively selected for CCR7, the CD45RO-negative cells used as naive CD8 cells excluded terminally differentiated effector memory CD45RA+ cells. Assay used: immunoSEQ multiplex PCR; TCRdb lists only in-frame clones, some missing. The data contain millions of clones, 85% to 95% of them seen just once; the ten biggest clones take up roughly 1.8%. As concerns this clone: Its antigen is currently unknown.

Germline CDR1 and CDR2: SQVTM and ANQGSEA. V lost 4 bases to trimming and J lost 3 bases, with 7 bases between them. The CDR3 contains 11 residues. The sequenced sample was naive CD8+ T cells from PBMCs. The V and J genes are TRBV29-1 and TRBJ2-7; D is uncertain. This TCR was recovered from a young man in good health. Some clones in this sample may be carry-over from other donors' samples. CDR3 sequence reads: CSVAWNYEQYF. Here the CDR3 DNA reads TGCAGCGTTGCGTGGAACTACGAGCAGTACTTC.